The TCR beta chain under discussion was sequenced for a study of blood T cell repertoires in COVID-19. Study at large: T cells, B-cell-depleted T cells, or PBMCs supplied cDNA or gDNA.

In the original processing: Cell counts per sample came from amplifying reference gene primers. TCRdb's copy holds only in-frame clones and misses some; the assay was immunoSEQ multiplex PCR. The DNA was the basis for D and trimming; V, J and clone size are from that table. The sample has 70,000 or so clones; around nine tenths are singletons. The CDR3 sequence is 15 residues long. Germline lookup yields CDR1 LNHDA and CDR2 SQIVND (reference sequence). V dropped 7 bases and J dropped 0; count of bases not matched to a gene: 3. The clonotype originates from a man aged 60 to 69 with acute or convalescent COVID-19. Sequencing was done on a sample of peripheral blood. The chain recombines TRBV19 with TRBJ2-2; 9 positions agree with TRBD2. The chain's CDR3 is CASKSGGPNTGELFF. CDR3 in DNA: TGTGCCAGTAAGAGCGGGGGGCCGAACACCGGGGAGCTGTTTTTT.